This T cell receptor (beta chain) emerged from a study of shared clonotypes between healthy human individuals. Broader study findings: Naive subsets generally had larger estimated richness than memory subsets. Generation of non-shared clonotypes was less probable than generation of clonotypes shared by all four donors.

All donors were healthy HIV-negative adults lacking recent acute infections or vaccinations. Original data processing: ImmunoSEQ supplied junction-only sequences lacking quality scores, so filtering was different. Clones were read by immunoSEQ multiplex PCR, and TCRdb kept only the in-frame ones, dropping some. The DNA was the basis for D and trimming; V, J and clone size are from that table. Of over 2 million clones in the sample, 85% to 95% were seen once. Germline CDR1 reads SNHLY; CDR2 reads FYNNEI. Trimming shortened V by 6 bases and J by 7 bases, and 19 bases separated the two germline ends. The CDR3 loop spans 16 amino acids. This clone is a singleton in its sample. The target antigen is unknown.

The source is a man aged 18 to 35 in good health. The V and J genes are TRBV2 and TRBJ1-6; TRBD1 is a possible D gene (5 bases). Source material: naive CD4+ T cells sorted from blood. As for subset: CD45RA+ positively selected. The CDR3 coding sequence is TGTGCCAGCAGCGCCGGGACTCCCCTCACAAATTCACCCCTCCACTTT. Protein product: CASSAGTPLTNSPLHF.